This T cell receptor (beta chain) was recovered during a study of early T cells in non-severe SARS-CoV-2 infection (dated by TCRdb to the early 2020s). With respect to the entire study: TCR sequencing used bulk RNA from unsorted whole blood, so alpha and beta chains could not be paired. What the authors observed across the whole study: VDJdb matching was skewed toward anti-spike CD8 responses, so virus-specific expansions were likely underestimated and private and CD4 specificities were missed.

Set within a cohort of healthcare workers in London, UK, this nested case-control study involved weekly PCR testing of nasopharyngeal swabs along with blood sampling. Healthcare workers were recruited between 23 and 31 March 2020, during the week of the UK lockdown, and were followed weekly for up to 16 weeks. The CDR3 runs 15 residues from the cysteine to the phenylalanine. The sequence is cut down to CDR3 DNA, 45 bases in frame from base 1. CDR1 and CDR2 are drawn from the germline V gene (reference sequence): SGHKS, YYEKEE. The trim is 9 bases for V and 6 bases for J, with a gap of 19 bases between the germline ends. Only a few counts were recorded for this clonotype. The specificity of this receptor is unknown. Base-call qualities are not available, and no considerably larger clone is one nucleotide away. The method behind the library was 5' RACE. Sequencing relied on a NextSeq 500. The TCR library protocol attached unique molecular identifiers to individual cDNA molecules to correct for sequencing error and PCR bias. Both TCR alpha and beta chains were sequenced, and tight co-correlation was observed between alpha and beta sequence abundances in each sample. As for how the authors treated the data: Decombinator V4 was used to annotate TCR sequences for V gene, J gene and CDR3. Expanded TCRs were defined as changing significantly between any two time points under a Poisson model with p below 0.0001. Abundances of TCRs were expressed as counts per million after normalisation to the total number of TCRs sequenced in each sample. MAIT TCRs were defined by TRAV1-2 paired with TRAJ12, TRAJ20 or TRAJ33, and iNKT TCRs by TRAV10 paired with TRAJ18. VDJdb, accessed on 1 November 2021, was searched for TCRs annotated for CMV, EBV and SARS-CoV-2, and TCRs annotated for more than one antigen were excluded. TCRdb itself trimmed the public reads at Q25 with fastp, ran MiXCR and retained productive beta chains. A single entry per CDR3 protein holds the most common genes and DNA from its merged rows. The V and J calls follow TCRdb's processing rather than the paper's. This sample holds more than 95,000 distinct CDR3 sequences; about 15% were observed only once. Of the sample, about a fifth is held by the ten largest clones.

The specimen sequenced was whole blood. This sequence uses TRBV5-5 and TRBJ1-6; no confident D gene assignment can be made. This clonotype was sampled from an adult who was a healthcare worker with PCR-confirmed SARS-CoV-2 infection or an uninfected control (not recorded which). For the CDR3, the sequence is CATSSGSMANSPLHF. The bases are TGTGCCACCTCATCGGGCTCAATGGCTAATTCACCCCTCCACTTT. The CDR3 plus the reference TRBV5-5 and TRBJ1-6 genes for the other parts give the full variable domain: DAGVTQSPTHLIKTRGQQVTLRCSPISGHKSVSWYQQVLGQGPQFIFQYYEKEERGRGNFPDRFSARQFPNYSSELNVNALLLGDSALYLCATSSGSMANSPLHFGNGTRLTVT.